Sequencing of this T cell receptor (beta chain) was carried out in a study of cytomegalovirus exposure and HLA in healthy donors. Looking at the study overall: Earlier, 90 million to 140 million unique TCR beta sequences were recovered from roughly 200 million T cells by an analysis.

Comment on this clone: Its specificity is unknown.

The CDR3 spans 15 residues. Trimming took off 5 bases at V and 8 bases at J, with 19 bases between the two ends. The germline V gene encodes CDR1 LNHNV and CDR2 YYDKDF (reference sequence). Overall study results and limits: Published work reported that the classifier diagnosed cytomegalovirus status with high specificity and sensitivity.

13 Jbeta primers and 60 Vbeta primers were used for the PCR. The protocol was immunoSEQ multiplex PCR, while the TCRdb copy is restricted to in-frame clones and leaves out a portion. The data show about 100,000 clones, roughly 78% seen once. Sequencing was done on a sample of PBMCs. The chain is built from TRBV15 and TRBJ2-1, with D possibly TRBD1 on 7 matching bases. This receptor was identified in a young man in good health and CMV-seronegative. The DNA of the CDR3 is TGTGCCACCAGCCGTGCGGGACAGAGAGGGGATGAGCAGTTCTTC. This encodes CATSRAGQRGDEQFF.